One sample yielded the 21 T cell receptor beta chains listed below, sequenced in a study of vaccination and CD4 T cells after COVID-19 (dated by TCRdb to about 2022). The library was made by PCR. Sequencing took place on an Illumina iSeq 100. At the Johns Hopkins FTIC core, DNA from the cultured CD4+ T cells underwent TCR sequencing with the Oncomine TCR Beta short-read assay. TCRdb applied fastp at Q25 and MiXCR to the public reads, then kept only in-frame beta chains. Here each entry gathers all rows of one CDR3 protein and keeps the most common genes and DNA. The sample yields tens of thousands of distinct CDR3 sequences; approximately 48% were counted once. Together, the top ten hold around 5.5% of the sample. For these receptors, no antigen is known. What the treatment or condition label conveys for this sample: approximately 9-day PBMC culture with coronavirus spike peptide pools or control peptides (ViraFEST assay).

The sequenced material came from CD4+ T cells from blood, cultured in vitro. Receptor source: a human donor who had recovered from COVID-19.

There are a few counts of this clonotype. The V call is TRBV10-3, the J call TRBJ2-5; the D is unclear. The ends were cut back, 4 bases at V and 5 bases at J, with 8 bases in the middle. Germline CDR1 is ENHRY and CDR2 is SYGVKD. The CDR3 length is 12 residues. DNA of the CDR3: TGTGCCATCAGTGCAAGCCTTGAGACCCAGTACTTC. Amino acid sequence: CAISASLETQYF.

The chain uses TRBV28 and TRBJ2-5, with a possible D match to TRBD2 (6 bases). Germline V gene sequence: CDR1 MDHEN, CDR2 SYDVKM. V was shortened by 4 bases and J by 7 bases, with 7 bases between the two germline ends. The CDR3 runs to 11 residues. The chain's CDR3 is CASSSLATQYF. DNA for the CDR3: TGTGCCAGCAGTTCACTAGCGACCCAGTACTTC.

This chain connects TRBV19 to TRBJ1-6, with 7 bases aligning to TRBD1. Trimming cost V 7 bases and J 1 base; bases outside gene matches: 10. CDR1 is LNHDA, CDR2 SQIVND, per germline (reference sequence). This CDR3 contains 17 residues. Here the CDR3 DNA reads TGTGCCAGTACCTCCCGGGACAGAGGGTCCTATAATTCACCCCTCCACTTT. Translated: CASTSRDRGSYNSPLHF. The full variable domain, rest sourced from reference TRBV19 and TRBJ1-6, is DGGITQSPKYLFRKEGQNVTLSCEQNLNHDAMYWYRQDPGQGLRLIYYSQIVNDFQKGDIAEGYSVSREKKESFPLTVTSAQKNPTAFYLCASTSRDRGSYNSPLHFGNGTRLTVT.

The rearrangement links TRBV28 to TRBJ1-2; 8 bases are a match to TRBD1. J gave up 0 bases and V 6 bases, and 6 bases lay outside the gene matches. Germline values: CDR1 MDHEN, CDR2 SYDVKM. The CDR3 has 15 amino acids. The CDR3 sequence is CASSSRDRSNYGYTF. In DNA, the CDR3 is TGTGCCAGCAGCTCTAGGGACAGGTCTAACTATGGCTACACCTTC.

The CDR3 is CASSSAASGLSGEQYF. For the CDR3, the DNA is TGTGCCAGCAGTTCCGCGGCTAGCGGGCTGTCGGGCGAGCAGTACTTC. The chain links TRBV6-5 to TRBJ2-7, with 8 bases aligning to TRBD2. With 4 bases clipped from V and 6 bases from J, the junction kept 14 bases outside the gene matches. Germline V lookup: CDR1 MNHEY, CDR2 SVGAGI. The CDR3 contains 16 residues.

This clonotype was recorded once. The genes are TRBV9 and TRBJ2-5; D might be TRBD2 (6 bases). V lost 5 bases and J lost 5, with 16 bases in between. CDR3 size: 14 residues. Germline V gives CDR1 SGDLS, CDR2 YYNGEE. CDR3 sequence reads: CASSAGTQRETQYF. CDR3 bases: TGTGCCAGCAGTGCCGGGACTCAGAGGGAGACCCAGTACTTC.

There are a few counts of this clonotype. The chain is built from TRBV7-9 and TRBJ2-2; possibly TRBD2 for D (6 bases). The CDR3 totals 16 residues. Germline CDR1 is SEHNR and CDR2 is FQNEAQ (reference sequence). V lost 3 bases and J 1 base, leaving 12 bases between the germline ends. For the CDR3, the DNA is TGTGCCAGCAGCTTTTTAGGGAGGCGGAACACCGGGGAGCTGTTTTTT. It translates to CASSFLGRRNTGELFF.

The V gene is TRBV19, the J gene TRBJ2-7; 7 bases are a match to TRBD1. This CDR3 region has 14 residues. The V and J ends lost 5 bases and 0 bases, in that order; junction bases with no gene match: 4. The germline V gene has CDR1 LNHDA and CDR2 SQIVND (reference sequence). DNA of the CDR3: TGTGCCAGTAGTGAGACAGGGTCCTCCTACGAGCAGTACTTC. Amino acids: CASSETGSSYEQYF. The entire variable domain, with the rest obtained from reference TRBV19 and TRBJ2-7, is as follows: DGGITQSPKYLFRKEGQNVTLSCEQNLNHDAMYWYRQDPGQGLRLIYYSQIVNDFQKGDIAEGYSVSREKKESFPLTVTSAQKNPTAFYLCASSETGSSYEQYFGPGTRLTVT.

CDR3 DNA sequence: TGCAGTGCTAGTCAGGGTCCGAGCACTGAAGCTTTCTTT. It specifies CSASQGPSTEAFF. The rearrangement uses TRBV20-1 and TRBJ1-1; tentatively, D is TRBD1 (5 bases). The ends were cut back, 3 bases at V and 4 bases at J, with 12 bases in the middle. The CDR3 is made up of 13 amino acids. Germline V gene data show CDR1 as DFQATT and CDR2 as SNEGSKA (reference sequence).

The J gene is TRBJ1-1, the V gene TRBV6-1, with 8 bases fitting TRBD1. The CDR3 spans 16 residues. The V gene's germline CDR1 is MNHNS and CDR2 SASEGT. V lost 2 bases and J lost 8; bases outside the gene matches: 13. CDR3 in DNA: TGTGCCAGCAGTGAAAGAGGGACAGGTCCGATCGGCGAAGCTTTCTTT. This encodes CASSERGTGPIGEAFF.

There are a few counts of this clonotype. The DNA for the CDR3 is TGCAGTGCTAGAGACCCCGGACTAGCGATGGAGACCCAGTACTTC. Translation gives CSARDPGLAMETQYF. V gene TRBV20-1 combines with J gene TRBJ2-5, with 9 positions matching TRBD2. CDR1 DFQATT and CDR2 SNEGSKA come from the germline V gene (reference sequence). The CDR3 length is 15 residues. J lost 5 bases, V lost 0 bases, and 7 bases had no gene match.

This rearrangement joins TRBV7-2 to TRBJ2-7; tentatively, D is TRBD2 (5 bases). Between the trimmed V and J ends, which lost 8 bases and 5 bases, there was a span of 13 bases. This CDR3 has 12 residues. The germline CDR1 and CDR2 sequences are SGHTA and FQGNSA. CDR3: CASGGQFDEQYF. In DNA, the CDR3 is TGTGCCAGCGGCGGGCAGTTCGACGAGCAGTACTTC.

The CDR3 spells CASSQDGIWADTQYF. The CDR3 coding sequence is TGTGCCAGCAGCCAAGATGGCATTTGGGCGGATACGCAGTATTTT. The chain combines TRBV14 with TRBJ2-3; no firm D call. Germline V gene data show CDR1 as SGHDN and CDR2 as FVKESK. The ends were cut back, 0 bases at V and 6 bases at J, with 13 bases in the middle. This CDR3 spans 15 amino acids.

The chain is built from TRBV7-2 and TRBJ1-2, with TRBD1 matching over 9 bases. This CDR3 region has 17 residues. J gave up 3 bases and V 5 bases, and 13 bases lay outside the gene matches. Germline CDR1 and CDR2: SGHTA and FQGNSA. In DNA form, the CDR3 reads TGTACCAGCAGCCTCGTCCCCCACAGGGGGCAGGACTATGGCTACACCTTC. Its translation is CTSSLVPHRGQDYGYTF.

Within the sample, this clonotype is medium-sized (0.01 to 0.1%). The chain has TRBV6-4 and TRBJ1-2; 10 positions match TRBD1. Per the germline V gene, CDR1 is MRHNA and CDR2 is SNTAGT. V shed 5 bases, J shed 8 bases, and the junction held 5 bases outside the gene matches. The CDR3 has 13 residues. CDR3 DNA: TGTGCCAGCAGTACCGGGACAGGGGAAGGCTACACCTTC. Translating it yields CASSTGTGEGYTF.

V usage is TRBV2 and J usage is TRBJ1-2, with D perhaps TRBD1 (5 bases). Germline lookup yields CDR1 SNHLY and CDR2 FYNNEI. The CDR3 is 13 amino acids. Deletions cut 5 bases from V and 3 bases from J, with 10 bases between. This CDR3 is CASSLGQDYGYTF. As DNA, the CDR3 is TGTGCCAGCAGTTTGGGGCAGGACTATGGCTACACCTTC.

The gene calls are TRBV20-1 and TRBJ1-1; D is possibly TRBD1 (6 bases). Germline V gene data show CDR1 as DFQATT and CDR2 as SNEGSKA (reference sequence). The CDR3 runs 12 residues. Trimming took off 6 bases at V and 11 bases at J, with 19 bases between the two ends. The DNA for the CDR3 is TGCAGTGCCAATGGACAGTCTGGGGGGGCTTTCTTT. It encodes CSANGQSGGAFF.

The chain couples TRBV20-1 to TRBJ1-6; the D is unclear. The V gene's germline CDR1 is DFQATT and CDR2 SNEGSKA (reference sequence). CDR3 length: 14 residues. Between the trimmed V and J ends, which lost 3 bases and 8 bases, there was a span of 14 bases. The CDR3, as DNA: TGCAGTGCTAGTCAGGCGGACGGTTATTCACCCCTCCACTTT. This gives the protein CSASQADGYSPLHF.

A few counts support this clonotype. The J gene is TRBJ2-5, the V gene TRBV11-1; possible D gene TRBD1, 6 bases. Germline V lookup: CDR1 SGHAT, CDR2 FQDESV (reference sequence). The CDR3 runs to 15 residues. V was trimmed by 2 bases and J by 5 bases, leaving 15 bases between them. For the CDR3, the DNA is TGTGCCAGCAGCTTAATAGGGGGATCTCGGGAGACCCAGTACTTC. The encoded protein is CASSLIGGSRETQYF.

This clonotype appeared a few times. This chain's CDR3 is CASSLNMASGINTGELFF. CDR3 in DNA: TGTGCCAGCAGCTTAAACATGGCTAGCGGGATAAACACCGGGGAGCTGTTTTTT. This chain joins TRBV7-3 and TRBJ2-2; 9 bases are a match to TRBD2. J gave up 2 bases and V 1 base, and 8 bases lay outside the gene matches. CDR3 length: 18 amino acids. The germline V gene has CDR1 SGHTA and CDR2 FQGTGA.

The chain has TRBV7-9 and TRBJ2-3; D not certain. V shed 5 bases and J shed 2 bases, with 5 bases lying between them. Germline V gene data show CDR1 as SEHNR and CDR2 as FQNEAQ (reference sequence). This CDR3 region has 12 residues. In DNA, the CDR3 is TGTGCCAGCAGCCTCCACACAGATACGCAGTATTTT. Protein product: CASSLHTDTQYF.